This record covers a single TCR beta chain. The target antigen is unknown. PCR used 60 Vbeta primers and 13 Jbeta primers. Using immunoSEQ multiplex PCR, the repertoire was profiled, and TCRdb retains in-frame clones only, with some absent. The sample holds about 110,000 clones, 70% to 75% seen once. The data belong to a study of cytomegalovirus exposure and HLA in healthy donors. Study as a whole: Counted in an early data release were 75 million to 85 million unique TCRs from HLA-typed donors. Study-wide results and caveats: Of the V segments, some could not be distinguished, including TRBV6-2 and TRBV6-3, and were excluded.

The V end lost 6 bases, the J end lost 5 bases, and 17 bases lay between the germline ends. This CDR3 is 14 amino acids long. Per germline, CDR1 SQVTM and CDR2 ANQGSEA. This sequence was found in a woman aged 40 to 49 in good health and CMV-seronegative. Sequenced: PBMCs. The chain carries TRBV29-1 and TRBJ2-1, with a tentative D call TRBD2 (7 bases). The CDR3 DNA is TGCAGCGTAGGGGGGGGTAGCGGAAACAATGAGCAGTTCTTC. This codes for CSVGGGSGNNEQFF.